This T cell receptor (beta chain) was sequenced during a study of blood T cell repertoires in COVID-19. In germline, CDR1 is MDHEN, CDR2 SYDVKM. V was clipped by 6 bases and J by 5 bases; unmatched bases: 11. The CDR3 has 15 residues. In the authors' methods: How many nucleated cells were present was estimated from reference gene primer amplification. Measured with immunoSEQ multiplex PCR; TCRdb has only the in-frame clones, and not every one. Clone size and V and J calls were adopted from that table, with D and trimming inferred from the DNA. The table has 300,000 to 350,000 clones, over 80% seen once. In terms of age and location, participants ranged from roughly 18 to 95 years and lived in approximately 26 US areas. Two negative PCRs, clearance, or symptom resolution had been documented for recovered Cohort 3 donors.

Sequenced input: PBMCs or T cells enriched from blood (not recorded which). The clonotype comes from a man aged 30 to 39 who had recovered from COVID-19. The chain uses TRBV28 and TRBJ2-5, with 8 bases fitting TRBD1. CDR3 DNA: TGTGCCAGCAGCCACGACAGGGGTGGTGTCGAGACCCAGTACTTC. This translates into CASSHDRGGVETQYF.